What follows describes a single T cell receptor (beta chain). The sample comes from a study of control samples from healthy donors and cancer patients. Measured with immunoSEQ multiplex PCR; TCRdb has only the in-frame clones, and not every one. The sample comprises about 140,000 clones, approximately 94% of which are singletons, and about an eighth rests with the top ten. What was sequenced was blood. The sequence derives from a man aged 35 to 55 in good health.

In DNA, the CDR3 is TGCGCCAGCAGCCAGGGACAGGGTGGAAGCACAGATACGCAGTATTTT. Residues: CASSQGQGGSTDTQYF. This chain joins TRBV5-1 and TRBJ2-3; TRBD1 agrees at 9 bases. V gave up 4 bases and J gave up 0 bases; unmatched junction bases: 6. The CDR3 is 16 residues long. Germline CDR1 SGHRS, CDR2 YFSETQ.